A selection of T cell receptor beta chains follows, all from one sample in a study of Graves' ophthalmopathy and Graves' hyperthyroidism. MiXCR was run by TCRdb on the multiplex PCR reads, yielding one entry per CDR3 protein. The table has almost 750,000 distinct CDR3 sequences, 35% to 50% seen once. Material for sequencing was peripheral blood. Receptors originate from an adult man with Graves' ophthalmopathy. Both conserved end residues are trimmed from each CDR3.

v_call: TRBV19
j_call: TRBJ1-2
cdr3_length: 14
cdr3_aa: ASSIGTAATASGYT

v_call: TRBV7-9
j_call: TRBJ2-7
cdr3_length: 12
cdr3_aa: ASSLVTGTYEQY

v_call: TRBV19
j_call: TRBJ2-2
cdr3_length: 12
cdr3_aa: ATNDRGRTGELF

v_call: TRBV15
j_call: TRBJ1-5
cdr3_length: 14
cdr3_aa: ATSRRSGTGDQPQH

v_call: TRBV20-1
j_call: TRBJ2-2
cdr3_length: 11
cdr3_aa: SADTGNTGELF

v_call: TRBV6-6
j_call: TRBJ1-4
cdr3_length: 11
cdr3_aa: ASSYRANEKLF

v_call: TRBV7-9
j_call: TRBJ2-6
cdr3_length: 14
cdr3_aa: ASSAGAYSGANVLT

v_call: TRBV10-3
j_call: TRBJ1-5
cdr3_length: 12
cdr3_aa: AIRGQVSNQPQH

v_call: TRBV6-1
j_call: TRBJ1-1
cdr3_length: 12
cdr3_aa: ASSNPRTLTEAF

v_call: TRBV2
j_call: TRBJ1-2
cdr3_length: 12
cdr3_aa: ASSPTGPDYGYT

v_call: TRBV4-3
j_call: TRBJ2-5
cdr3_length: 14
cdr3_aa: ASSQDRDIRGETQY

v_call: TRBV20-1
j_call: TRBJ2-7
cdr3_length: 11
cdr3_aa: SARKRLSYEQY

v_call: TRBV6-4
j_call: TRBJ2-7
cdr3_length: 13
cdr3_aa: ASTDLRDGAYEQY

v_call: TRBV2
j_call: TRBJ1-5
cdr3_length: 16
cdr3_aa: ASSESQRGGLLNQPQH

v_call: TRBV7-9
j_call: TRBJ2-7
cdr3_length: 13
cdr3_aa: ASSLAFGRGREQY

v_call: TRBV2
j_call: TRBJ1-2
cdr3_length: 14
cdr3_aa: ASSQLAGVGEDGYT